This T cell receptor beta chain came from a study of human T cells and chemical hapten exposure (dated by TCRdb to about 2021). About the investigation overall: For sensitization, 2% DPC in acetone was applied to a 2 cm by 2 cm area of upper inner arm skin. Throughout the study period of roughly five months, patients also received therapeutic DPC doses to the scalp every week. Patch testing was done on the upper back using Finn chambers containing 0.01% DPC, and results were scored after 6 days according to International Contact Dermatitis Research Group standards. The mostly female patient cohort included alopecia areata with under or over 50% scalp involvement, alopecia totalis and alopecia universalis. Libraries were pooled for sequencing, and per-sample TCR yields varied mainly because of small differences in library volumes within the pool. In alopecia patients, the study followed how the peripheral blood TCR repertoire changed in vivo over primary and secondary sensitization to diphenylcyclopropenone (DPC), a hapten. Patient blood was sampled pre-sensitization (week 0) and at 2, 6 and about 24 weeks after DPC sensitization. Blood for TCR sequencing was provided by twenty-nine alopecia patients at one to four time points (pre-sensitization, 2, 6 and 24 weeks). Study-wide findings and limitations: The number of TCRs above 1 in 1000 frequency did not change with DPC sensitization; there was no evidence of global repertoire structure alterations. The number of PT1 expanded TCRs positively correlated with patch test score, significant at thresholds 8, 16 and 32 but not 4. After repeated subsampling, the strength of the expansion versus patch-test correlation and the threshold at which it became significant changed. Alopecia, a presumed autoimmune disease, was present in all patients, so the immune response of the patients might differ from that of healthy individuals. Expanded TCRs formed significantly more large CDR3 similarity clusters than pre-sensitization or healthy control sets, consistent with antigen-driven responses.

Counted from cysteine to phenylalanine, this CDR3 has 12 amino acids. Left in the record is the CDR3 DNA by itself, 36 bases read in frame from the first base. Per the germline V gene, SNHLY is the CDR1 and FYNNEI is the CDR2. Cut back by 1 base and 7 bases, the V and J ends lie 7 bases apart. The method was RACE. The sequencer listed for this sample is NextSeq 500. During library preparation, unique molecular identifiers were attached to individual cDNA molecules so that TCRs could be counted in a quantitative, reproducible way. For every blood RNA sample, sequencing covered both the TCR alpha and TCR beta chains. Per the authors' processing: A median of around 100,000 TCRs per sample was observed, with a range of about 20,000 to 690,600. The Decombinator software suite was used to annotate the V, J and CDR3 of the TCR reads. Every sample was subsampled to the same number of TCRs (28,000) for the PS versus PT1 abundance plots. TCRs were defined as expanded if absent before sensitization and observed at least eight times at the 2-week time point. TCRdb reanalyzed the raw reads on its own, using fastp at Q25 for trimming and MiXCR for clone calling, and kept in-frame beta chains. Here each entry gathers all rows of one CDR3 protein and keeps the most common genes and DNA. The V and J calls shown here were made by TCRdb, not taken from the authors' results. The sample table holds about 360,000 distinct CDR3 sequences, of which 4.8% were seen once. The top ten clones comprise under 3% of the sample.

At least ten counts were recorded for this clonotype. Its antigen is not yet known. No much larger clonotype is one base removed from it; base qualities were not supplied. In light of the paper, this sample's time point label describes: patch test 1, 2 weeks after DPC sensitization. The label giving this sample's treatment or condition can be read as: therapeutic diphenylcyclopropenone sensitization with weekly scalp DPC. Blood at each patch-test visit was drawn before the patch test was applied. Patients were eligible if aged 18 to 70, diagnosed with alopecia and judged suitable for DPC therapy, and pregnant patients were excluded. Total RNA was extracted from unfractionated whole blood that had been collected in Tempus Blood RNA tubes.

The V and J genes are TRBV2 and TRBJ1-1; there is no confident call for the D gene. The source was whole blood, collected in connection with sensitization to the hapten diphenylcyclopropenone (DPC). This receptor was obtained from a woman in her fifties or sixties with alopecia areata. Some clones in this sample may be carry-over from other donors' samples. The CDR3 corresponds to CASSEGGDEAFF. The DNA sequence reads TGTGCCAGCAGTGAAGGCGGCGATGAAGCTTTCTTT.